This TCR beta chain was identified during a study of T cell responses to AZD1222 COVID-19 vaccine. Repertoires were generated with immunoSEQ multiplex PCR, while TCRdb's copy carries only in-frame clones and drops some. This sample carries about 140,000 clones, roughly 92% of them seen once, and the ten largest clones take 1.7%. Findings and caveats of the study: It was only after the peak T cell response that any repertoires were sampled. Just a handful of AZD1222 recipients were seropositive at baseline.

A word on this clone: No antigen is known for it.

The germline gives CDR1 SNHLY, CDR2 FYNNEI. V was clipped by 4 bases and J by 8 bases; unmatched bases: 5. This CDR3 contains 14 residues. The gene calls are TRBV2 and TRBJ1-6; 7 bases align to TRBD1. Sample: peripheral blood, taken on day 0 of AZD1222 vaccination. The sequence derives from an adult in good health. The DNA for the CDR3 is TGTGCCAGCAGTGCCCCAGGGGGGGATTCACCCCTCCACTTT. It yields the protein CASSAPGGDSPLHF.